This T cell receptor beta chain was recorded in a study of blood T cells in healthy people across ages. Study results and caveats: Diversity of TCR beta correlated strongly with naive T cell percentage. Both naive CD4+ cell counts and diversity were greater in long-lived donors than in aged donors.

Of note for this clonotype: What it recognizes is unknown.

Through a sample-barcoded 5' primer and a J-beta primer mix, a second PCR was run for roughly 6 to 12 cycles. Each CDR3 protein is one row after TCRdb ran MiXCR on the 5' RACE reads. In the table there are approximately 850,000 distinct CDR3 sequences, around 42% of which are singletons. All donors came from Russia, were Caucasian and healthy, and spanned ages about 6 to 100. The study isolated at least 6.5 million PBMCs from each sample. Sequencing was performed on blood. The receptor's source is a man aged 55 to 69 in good health.

CDR3 in DNA: TGCGCCAGCAGCTTAGGGACACCTTCTGGGGCCAACGTCCTGACTTTC. Translation gives CASSLGTPSGANVLTF. The chain employs TRBV5-1 and TRBJ2-6; maybe TRBD1 (6 bases). CDR3 length equals 16 residues. The germline V and J ends were trimmed by 2 bases and 1 base, with 10 bases remaining between them. CDR1 is SGHRS, CDR2 YFSETQ, per germline. Supplemented by reference TRBV5-1 and TRBJ2-6, the full variable domain reads KAGVTQTPRYLIKTRGQQVTLSCSPISGHRSVSWYQQTPGQGLQFLFEYFSETQRNKGNFPGRFSGRQFSNSRSEMNVSTLELGDSALYLCASSLGTPSGANVLTFGAGSRLTVL.